This T cell receptor (beta chain) emerged from a study of blood T cell repertoires in COVID-19. As for the study in general: From the United States, Italy and Spain came samples of acute and convalescent COVID-19.

In the authors' methods: Amplification with reference gene primers provided the estimates of nucleated cell counts. Measured with immunoSEQ multiplex PCR; TCRdb has only the in-frame clones, and not every one. That table furnishes V, J and clone size, whereas the DNA furnished D and trimming. Here the sample spans 25,000 to 40,000 clones, about 88% being singletons. The CDR3 totals 17 residues. J was trimmed by 3 bases and V by 11 bases; bases with no gene match: 20. Germline-derived CDR1 and CDR2 are SEHNR and FQNEAQ (reference sequence). The V and J genes are TRBV7-9 and TRBJ1-1, with TRBD1 matching 8 bases. This TCR came from a human donor with active COVID-19. The donor label of this sample is uncertain. The sample consisted of peripheral blood. The CDR3 coding sequence is TGTGCCGGGACAGGATCGGCGACTCTTAATGAGGACACTGAAGCTTTCTTT. Translation: CAGTGSATLNEDTEAFF.